This TCR beta chain was recovered during a study of beta chain features in type 1 diabetes. Study-wide findings and caveats: Fewer junction insertions and more nucleotide deletions appeared in type 1 diabetes patients. When Type 1 diabetes patients were examined, their TCRB CDR3s proved moderately but significantly shorter in all four CD4+ subsets.

The entirety of the isolated RNA underwent reverse transcription, so expressed TCRB transcripts were sequenced. Some clones are missing from TCRdb's copy, which holds only in-frame ones; the method was immunoSEQ multiplex PCR. This sample has roughly 150,000 clones, with around 10% found just once. For this clone: Its antigen is still unknown.

There was one heparinised blood draw per donor, averaging around 120 mL. CD45RO/CCR7/CD25/CD127/CD95/CD27 staining was used to isolate CD4+ naive, central memory, regulatory and stem cell-like memory cells by sorting. Trimming shortened V by 0 bases and J by 6 bases, and 11 bases separated the two germline ends. Germline V gene data show CDR1 as SGDLS and CDR2 as YYNGEE. The CDR3 runs to 14 residues. The chain recombines TRBV9 with TRBJ2-3, with D uncertain. The sequencing input was central memory CD4+ T cells from blood. The receptor comes from a man aged 18 to 29 in good health. The DNA of the CDR3 is TGTGCCAGCAGCGTAGAATCTGTCAGGGATACGCAGTATTTT. It is translated as CASSVESVRDTQYF.